This TCR beta chain was recovered during a study of blood T cell repertoires in COVID-19 (dated by TCRdb to between 2020 and 2021). Study-wide context: Samples covering the acute and convalescent phases of COVID-19 were provided by collaborators in the United States, Italy and Spain. Samples were obtained from the ongoing ImmuneRACE study (first 160 participants) and from 1,254 subjects provided by 6 global collaborators. A freely available public database, intended as a resource for researchers studying the immune response to SARS-CoV-2, is where the repertoires were released. The prospective study material was composed of cDNA or gDNA derived from T cells, B-cell-depleted T cells, or PBMCs. Sample metadata almost always included a de-identified subject ID, COVID-19 status, age in years and sex. HLA class I and class II types, where available, came from metadata supplied by the sample provider rather than from assay-based typing. Subjects who had been exposed to COVID-19, were actively infected with it, or had recovered from it provided the deeply sampled blood TCRbeta repertoires that made up the dataset. Findings and caveats that apply to the study as a whole: The amount of clinical and demographic metadata varied by source and participant and was provided uncurated.

TCRbeta CDR3 regions were amplified from genomic DNA using the immunoSEQ Assay, a bias-controlled multiplex PCR. As for the authors' bioinformatics: Nucleated cell counts per sample were estimated from amplification of reference gene primers within the assay. To quantify the absolute abundance of each unique TCRbeta CDR3 rearrangement, sequence reads were collapsed and filtered. For each sample, productive Simpson clonality was calculated by taking the square root of Simpson's diversity index across productive rearrangements. TCRdb re-hosts the immuneACCESS table, in-frame sequences only. Its copies lack some clones; in the studies checked, an unresolved V gene accounts for under half of them, and the cause for the rest is not known. V and J calls and clone size come straight from that table; D and trimming were deduced from the DNA. In all, the sample holds 250,000 to 400,000 clones, and more than 70% of those were seen once. The leading ten clones occupy approximately 5.3% of the sample.

From cysteine to phenylalanine, the CDR3 is 12 amino acids long. The CDR3 DNA has 36 bases and is translated from base 1. Turning to this clone: Its target antigen remains unknown. The input lacks base qualities; no much larger clone sits a single base away.

Enrolling through a virtual design, the prospective study's participants ranged in age from roughly 18 to 90 years and lived across 20 to 30 United States geographic areas. In the prospective study, cohorts were assigned on the basis of participant-reported clinical history obtained from a screening survey and a study questionnaire. Recovered participants in ImmuneRACE Cohort 3 were defined as having two consecutive negative NP/OP PCR tests, clearance from a healthcare professional, or resolution of symptoms. In the prospective study, whole blood, serum and a nasopharyngeal or oropharyngeal swab were collected from each participant by mobile phlebotomists. Prospective study participants could optionally give additional blood draws and questionnaires over an approximately 2-month period. Before DNA extraction, prospective study blood samples were shipped either frozen or at room temperature.

The sequence was obtained from a woman aged 25 to 39 who had recovered from COVID-19. The chain links TRBV21-1 with TRBJ2-7; the D call TRBD1 from the table was never checked on the DNA. TRBV21-1 is annotated as a pseudogene. The sample comprised PBMCs or T cells enriched from blood (not recorded which). The DNA sequence follows: TGTGCCAGCGCCGCAGGGGCCTACGAGCAGTACTTC. The translation is CASAAGAYEQYF.